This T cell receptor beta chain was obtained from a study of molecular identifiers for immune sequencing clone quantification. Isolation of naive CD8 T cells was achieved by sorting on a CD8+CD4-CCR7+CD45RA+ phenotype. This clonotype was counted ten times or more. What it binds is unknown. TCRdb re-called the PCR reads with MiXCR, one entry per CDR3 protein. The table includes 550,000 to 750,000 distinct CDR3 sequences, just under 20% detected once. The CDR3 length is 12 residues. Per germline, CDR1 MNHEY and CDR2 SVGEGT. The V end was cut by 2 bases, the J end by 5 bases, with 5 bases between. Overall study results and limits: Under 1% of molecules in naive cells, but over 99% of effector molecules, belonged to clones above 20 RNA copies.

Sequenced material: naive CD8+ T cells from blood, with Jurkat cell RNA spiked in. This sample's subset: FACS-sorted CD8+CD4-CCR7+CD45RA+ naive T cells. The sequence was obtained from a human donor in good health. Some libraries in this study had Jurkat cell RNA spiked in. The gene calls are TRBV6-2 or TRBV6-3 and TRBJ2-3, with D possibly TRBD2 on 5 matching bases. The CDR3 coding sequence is TGTGCCAGCAGTTACGCGGGAGATACGCAGTATTTT. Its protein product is CASSYAGDTQYF.